The sequence of this T cell receptor (beta chain) was determined in a study of CD8 T cells in Susac syndrome (dated by TCRdb to the late 2010s). Regarding the study in general: The study used repertoire sequencing to test whether antigen drove CD8+ T cell activation and differentiation in Susac syndrome. The study compared CD8+ T cell repertoire clonality among about a dozen healthy donors, around 14 Susac syndrome patients and approximately 16 multiple sclerosis patients. Here is what the overall study found, with its caveats: The number of individuals in the TCR sequencing and HLA analysis was acknowledged as relatively small.

RNA was extracted using the RNeasy kit, and roughly 0.5 to 1 microgram was reverse transcribed with random hexamers. The immunoSEQ multiplex PCR assay, covering 54 Vbeta and 13 Jbeta segments, was used to amplify TCR beta CDR3 regions. To correct PCR amplification bias, a synthetic template baseline was used for both primer optimization and computational correction. The paper's processing steps were these. Only productive sequences were kept, with reads annotated to V, D and J genes according to IMGT and analyzed in immunoSEQ Analyzer. Clonality was computed as one minus Shannon entropy normalized by log2 of the number of productive unique sequences. For each patient and control, public and private clones were evaluated among the 100 most prevalent clones. A clone was defined as Susac-specific if it was absent from the healthy and MS cohorts, from 1052 published viral clones and from other ImmuneACCESS disease sequences. TCRdb trimmed the raw reads at Q25, called clones with MiXCR and kept productive beta chains. Each CDR3 protein gets just one entry, which takes the most common genes and DNA from the rows behind it. TCRdb's processing, not the study's, gives the V and J calls here. The sample profile shows a few hundred thousand distinct CDR3 sequences; 85% to 90% of them were found once. The top ten clonotypes cover under 0.15% of the sample.

In the case of this clonotype: Which antigen it targets is not known. Base qualities are not at hand, and no much larger clone is one base apart.

High-throughput TCR beta sequencing profiled peripheral blood CD8+ and CD4+ T cells from healthy donors, Susac syndrome patients and multiple sclerosis patients. The multiple sclerosis controls were treatment-naive patients whose relapsing-remitting disease, either stable or active, fulfilled the revised McDonald criteria. CD8+ TEMRA cells were enriched by FACS, while bulk CD8+ and CD4+ T cells were purified by magnetic negative isolation. Blood was drawn into EDTA tubes, processed within 24 hours, and PBMCs were isolated by density gradient centrifugation. PBMCs intended for TCR sequencing were cryopreserved in liquid nitrogen and were subsequently thawed in a 37 degrees C water bath. The sorted or isolated CD4+, CD8+ and CD8+ TEMRA cells had a purity of 90% or higher. Sequencing was carried out using CD8+ T cells from PBMCs. This receptor was identified in a human donor with multiple sclerosis.

The DNA is as follows: TGTGCCAGCAGTTCCGACAGGGCTCCCTACGAGCAGTACTTC. The translation is CASSSDRAPYEQYF. This chain joins TRBV27 to TRBJ2-7; 7 nucleotides in the junction match TRBD1. The CDR3 contains 14 residues, cysteine and phenylalanine counted. CDR3 DNA is the only sequence kept; it has 42 bases, read in frame from the first base. V loses 4 bases at its end and J loses 2 bases; junction bases beyond the gene matches: 5. CDR1 is given as MNHEY and CDR2 as SMNVEV, both from the germline V gene (reference sequence).